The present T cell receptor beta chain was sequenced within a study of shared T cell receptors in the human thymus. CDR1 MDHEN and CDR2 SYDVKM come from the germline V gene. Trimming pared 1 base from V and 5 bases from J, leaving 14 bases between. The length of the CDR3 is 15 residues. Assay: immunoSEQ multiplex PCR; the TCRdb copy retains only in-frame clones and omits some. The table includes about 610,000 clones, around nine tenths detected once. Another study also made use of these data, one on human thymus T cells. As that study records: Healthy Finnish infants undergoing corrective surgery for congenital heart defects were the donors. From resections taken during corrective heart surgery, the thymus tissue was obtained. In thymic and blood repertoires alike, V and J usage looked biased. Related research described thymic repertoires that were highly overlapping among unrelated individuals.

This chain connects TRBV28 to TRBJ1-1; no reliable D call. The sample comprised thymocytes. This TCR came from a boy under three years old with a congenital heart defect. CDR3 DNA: TGTGCCAGCAGTTTATCCTCGCCGACATGGACTGAAGCTTTCTTT. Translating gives CASSLSSPTWTEAFF.